These 12 T cell receptor beta chains were sequenced from one sample in a study of blood T cell repertoires in COVID-19. The repertoire was sequenced with immunoSEQ multiplex PCR; TCRdb's copy has only in-frame clones and lacks some. The sample has 45,000 to 55,000 clones, over 75% seen once; the top ten hold 7.8%. Sequenced: peripheral blood. The receptors originated from a man between 50 and 59 years old with active COVID-19.

The V call is TRBV24-1, the J call TRBJ2-2; 9 positions agree with TRBD1. Per germline, CDR1 KGHDR and CDR2 SFDVKD. V trimming: 7 bases; J trimming: 2 bases; junction bases outside the gene matches: 1. There are 14 residues in the CDR3. As DNA, the CDR3 is TGTGCCACCAGGGACAGGGGAAACACCGGGGAGCTGTTTTTT. Translation: CATRDRGNTGELFF.

The chain is built from TRBV5-7 and TRBJ2-7, with a possible D match to TRBD2 (5 bases). TRBV5-7 is an ORF for which the function is uncertain. The CDR3 length is 14 residues. The V end lost 2 bases, the J end lost 2 bases, and 11 bases lay between the germline ends. The CDR3 region has the DNA TGTGCCAGCAGCTTACAAGCGGAGACCTACGAGCAGTACTTC. This gives the protein CASSLQAETYEQYF.

The rearrangement joins TRBV18 to TRBJ2-3, with a tentative D call TRBD1 (5 bases). The CDR3 runs 14 residues. Germline V lookup: CDR1 KGHSH, CDR2 LQKENI. V dropped 6 bases and J dropped 3 bases, with 13 bases sitting between them. CDR3 residues: CASSWQGFTDTQYF. In DNA, the CDR3 is TGTGCCAGCTCCTGGCAGGGTTTTACAGATACGCAGTATTTT.

The V and J genes are TRBV2 and TRBJ1-4; possible D gene TRBD1, 5 bases. V lost 8 bases to trimming and J lost 7 bases, with 14 bases between them. CDR1 is SNHLY and CDR2 is FYNNEI in the germline V gene. The CDR3 is made up of 13 amino acids. CDR3 region: CASAGPEGEKLFF. The CDR3 DNA sequence: TGTGCCAGCGCGGGGCCCGAGGGTGAAAAACTGTTTTTT.

The chain uses TRBV6-2 or TRBV6-3 and TRBJ2-7; D is unclear. Germline V gives CDR1 MNHEY, CDR2 SVGEGT. Trimming removed 6 bases at V and 2 bases at J, with 11 bases between. The CDR3 consists of 13 residues. The CDR3: CASSSSTTYEQYF. For the CDR3, the DNA is TGTGCCAGCAGCTCCTCCACTACCTACGAGCAGTACTTC.

The J gene is TRBJ2-7, the V gene TRBV28, with 10 positions matching TRBD1. The CDR3 contains 15 residues. The germline gives CDR1 MDHEN, CDR2 SYDVKM. Trimming at V came to 5 bases and at J to 3 bases, leaving 7 bases not matched to a gene. CDR3 coding DNA: TGTGCCAGCAGTCGGGGGGGGACAGGGGACTACGAGCAGTACTTC. It translates to CASSRGGTGDYEQYF.

The chain recombines TRBV28 with TRBJ1-6, with no clear D. V lost 5 bases to trimming and J lost 0 bases, with 11 bases between them. This CDR3 comprises 16 residues. Germline lookup yields CDR1 MDHEN and CDR2 SYDVKM. The CDR3 here is CASSTDMPSYNSPLHF. The CDR3 DNA sequence: TGTGCCAGCAGTACAGACATGCCCTCCTATAATTCACCCCTCCACTTT.

V is TRBV19 and J is TRBJ1-1; no definite D call. V was shortened by 5 bases and J by 7 bases, with 17 bases between the two germline ends. The CDR3 totals 14 residues. Germline CDR1 reads LNHDA; CDR2 reads SQIVND (reference sequence). The CDR3, as DNA: TGTGCCAGTAGTGTGTCGGGGTTGGCGGTTGAAGCTTTCTTT. Protein: CASSVSGLAVEAFF.

The rearrangement joins TRBV9 to TRBJ2-1, with TRBD2 identical over 7 bases. The germline V gene has CDR1 SGDLS and CDR2 YYNGEE. The V and J ends lost 0 bases and 12 bases, in that order; junction bases with no gene match: 6. This CDR3 has 13 amino acids. This CDR3 reads CASSVAGRETQFF. The CDR3, as DNA: TGTGCCAGCAGCGTAGCGGGGCGGGAGACGCAGTTCTTC.

J is TRBJ2-1 and V is TRBV5-8; no definite D call. The V gene's germline CDR1 is SGHTS and CDR2 YDEGEE. V shed 4 bases and J shed 0 bases, with 11 bases lying between them. This CDR3 has 15 residues. CDR3 in DNA: TGTGCCAGCAGCCCACGCGCGAGCTCCTACAATGAGCAGTTCTTC. Protein product: CASSPRASSYNEQFF.

The chain carries TRBV27 and TRBJ1-1; 7 nucleotides align to TRBD1. The CDR3 sequence is 13 residues long. The trim removed 5 bases at V and 4 bases at J, leaving 4 bases unmatched. CDR1 and CDR2 from the germline V gene are MNHEY and SMNVEV (reference sequence). The CDR3 DNA reads TGTGCCAGCAGTCCAGGGACAGTCACTGAAGCTTTCTTT. It is translated as CASSPGTVTEAFF.

V usage is TRBV6-5 and J usage is TRBJ2-7; D possibly corresponds to TRBD1 (6 bases). Germline values: CDR1 MNHEY, CDR2 SVGAGI. The CDR3 is 14 residues long. V gave up 7 bases and J gave up 3 bases, with 16 bases separating them. CDR3: CASTERGRGYEQYF. DNA of the CDR3: TGTGCCAGCACCGAGAGGGGCAGGGGCTACGAGCAGTACTTC.